What follows are 29 T cell receptor beta chains derived from one specimen sequenced in a study of response to subunit inactivated influenza vaccine. Using its own MiXCR run on the RT-PCR reads, TCRdb lists one record per CDR3 protein. The sample contains about 580,000 distinct CDR3 sequences, 13% to 15% of which appear only once. The sequenced sample was PBMCs from blood, obtained 11 to 12 days after vaccination. The receptor set was obtained from a man in his fifties who received an inactivated influenza vaccine.

This clonotype was seen a few times. This sequence joins TRBV9 and TRBJ1-1, with D unresolved. Trimming took 0 bases from V and 8 from J, leaving 14 bases between them. This CDR3 contains 14 residues. Germline loops: CDR1 SGDLS, CDR2 YYNGEE. The CDR3 is CASSVGGRGVEAFF. Written as DNA, the CDR3 is TGTGCCAGCAGCGTAGGAGGCCGTGGTGTGGAAGCTTTCTTT.

The V call is TRBV12-3 or TRBV12-4, the J call TRBJ2-7, with D possibly being TRBD1 or TRBD2 (6 bases each). The CDR3 spans 17 residues. V gave up 5 bases and J gave up 1 base, with 21 bases separating them. This CDR3 is CASSPPVGAGSSYEQYF. The CDR3 DNA reads TGTGCCAGCAGTCCCCCAGTGGGGGCGGGGTCATCCTACGAGCAGTACTTC.

The chain couples TRBV20-1 to TRBJ2-7, with 9 bases fitting TRBD2. V shed 6 bases, J shed 3 bases, and the junction held 6 bases outside the gene matches. The CDR3 contains 13 residues. Germline V gene data show CDR1 as DFQATT and CDR2 as SNEGSKA (reference sequence). CDR3 nucleotides: TGCAGTGCCCTACTAGCGGGCGGCTACGAGCAGTACTTC. It is translated as CSALLAGGYEQYF.

The V and J genes are TRBV30 and TRBJ1-2, with unresolved D. Germline V CDR1 and CDR2: GTSNPN, SVGIG (reference sequence). Trimming stripped 7 bases from V and 0 bases from J, with 15 bases between. The CDR3 runs to 14 residues. CDR3 amino acids: CASYSASANYGYTF. In nucleotides, the CDR3 is TGTGCCTCGTATTCGGCATCAGCTAACTATGGCTACACCTTC.

In this sample, this clonotype turned up a few times. This sequence joins TRBV15 and TRBJ2-1, with D unclear. The V gene's germline CDR1 is LNHNV and CDR2 YYDKDF (reference sequence). The CDR3 runs 14 residues. V was pared by 6 bases and J by 6 bases, with 15 bases between. CDR3 loop: CATRNPARSNEQFF. The CDR3 nucleotides read TGTGCCACCAGAAATCCCGCAAGGTCCAATGAGCAGTTCTTC.

This clonotype was counted a few times. The gene calls are TRBV2 and TRBJ1-1; no clear D. This CDR3 is 12 amino acids long. The V and J ends lost 4 bases and 1 base respectively, with 4 bases between them. The germline V gene encodes CDR1 SNHLY and CDR2 FYNNEI. CDR3 residues: CASSGSNTEAFF. The CDR3 region has the DNA TGTGCCAGCAGTGGATCGAACACTGAAGCTTTCTTT.

The V call is TRBV21-1, the J call TRBJ2-1; the D call of TRBD2 is as the table states it, not checked on the DNA. TRBV21-1 is given as a pseudogene. CDR3 length equals 19 residues. This CDR3 reads CASIPFRSRGQSSYNEQFF. DNA for the CDR3: TGTGCCAGCATCCCCTTTCGATCACGAGGGCAGAGCTCCTACAATGAGCAGTTCTTC.

The chain employs TRBV9 and TRBJ2-7; unclear D gene. CDR3 length: 16 residues. Trimming removed 0 bases from V and 2 bases from J, with 15 bases in between. Germline loops: CDR1 SGDLS, CDR2 YYNGEE. CDR3 sequence: CASSVAPRTQPYEQYF. CDR3 bases: TGTGCCAGCAGCGTAGCACCCAGGACCCAACCCTACGAGCAGTACTTC.

This clonotype was detected many times. This chain uses TRBV7-2 with TRBJ1-5, with 7 bases aligning to TRBD1. V lost 5 bases to trimming and J lost 7 bases; unmatched junction nucleotides: 5. The CDR3 extends over 13 amino acids. Germline loops: CDR1 SGHTA, CDR2 FQGNSA. The CDR3 here is CASSTQGNQPQHF. In DNA form, the CDR3 reads TGTGCCAGCAGCACACAGGGGAACCAGCCCCAGCATTTT.

This rearrangement joins TRBV6-5 to TRBJ2-3; 8 nucleotides line up with TRBD1. The CDR3 totals 19 residues. V was pared by 4 bases and J by 1 base, with 16 bases of the junction left unmatched. Germline assignment: CDR1 MNHEY and CDR2 SVGAGI. The CDR3 DNA follows: TGTGCCAGCAGTTCCCCCCCCGATGGACAGGGCGCGGGCACAGATACGCAGTATTTT. This codes for CASSSPPDGQGAGTDTQYF.

This clonotype was recorded at least ten times. J is TRBJ1-6 and V is TRBV28; possible D gene TRBD1, 6 bases. The CDR3 has 18 amino acids. Trimming pared 2 bases from V and 10 bases from J, leaving 24 bases between. Germline-derived CDR1 and CDR2 are MDHEN and SYDVKM. The CDR3 nucleotides read TGTGCCAGCAGTTTAGGGGGGGCGGGAAGGATAGGGGACTCACCCCTCCACTTT. This codes for CASSLGGAGRIGDSPLHF. Supplemented by reference TRBV28 and TRBJ1-6, the full variable domain reads DVKVTQSSRYLVKRTGEKVFLECVQDMDHENMFWYRQDPGLGLRLIYFSYDVKMKEKGDIPEGYSVSREKKERFSLILESASTNQTSMYLCASSLGGAGRIGDSPLHFGNGTRLTVT.

This clonotype was picked up a small number of times. The V and J genes are TRBV28 and TRBJ2-3, with a tentative D call TRBD2 (6 bases). This CDR3 comprises 15 residues. Germline V gene sequence: CDR1 MDHEN, CDR2 SYDVKM. V dropped 5 bases and J dropped 2 bases, with 14 bases sitting between them. As DNA, the CDR3 is TGTGCCAGCAGTGGTACTAGCTTCTACACAGATACGCAGTATTTT. The encoded protein is CASSGTSFYTDTQYF.

This clonotype was picked up a small number of times. CDR3: CASRQGLDYGYTF. The CDR3 DNA reads TGTGCCAGCAGACAGGGTTTGGACTATGGCTACACCTTC. V is TRBV6-4 and J is TRBJ1-2; maybe TRBD1 (6 bases). The length of the CDR3 is 13 residues. Per germline, CDR1 MRHNA and CDR2 SNTAGT. Trimming took 6 bases from V and 3 from J, leaving 11 bases between them.

Here the CDR3 reads CASSLSLAGANIQYF. CDR3 nucleotide sequence: TGTGCCAGCAGCTTAAGTCTAGCGGGGGCAAACATTCAGTACTTC. This sequence joins TRBV7-2 and TRBJ2-4; TRBD2 aligns across 10 bases. The germline V gene has CDR1 SGHTA and CDR2 FQGNSA. The CDR3 loop spans 15 amino acids. V trimming: 2 bases; J trimming: 6 bases; junction bases outside the gene matches: 4.

This chain links TRBV7-2 with TRBJ1-3, with 7 bases that match TRBD1. The CDR3 has 15 residues. Germline CDR1 is SGHTA and CDR2 is FQGNSA. V was clipped by 5 bases and J by 5 bases; unmatched bases: 9. CDR3 in amino acids: CASSAAVTGRNTIYF. CDR3 bases: TGTGCCAGCAGCGCGGCAGTGACAGGGAGAAACACCATATATTTT.

This chain links TRBV27 with TRBJ2-7, with 7 bases matching TRBD2. CDR1 is MNHEY, CDR2 SMNVEV, per germline (reference sequence). The CDR3 totals 21 residues. V was clipped by 5 bases and J by 6 bases; unmatched bases: 31. The CDR3 here is CASSPKGGAERLSRIYSEQYF. Here the CDR3 DNA reads TGTGCCAGCAGTCCGAAGGGAGGGGCAGAACGACTCAGCCGGATCTACTCCGAGCAGTACTTC.

The gene calls are TRBV7-2 and TRBJ1-6; D is unclear. In germline, CDR1 is SGHTA, CDR2 FQGNSA. The length of the CDR3 is 15 residues. The V gene lost 1 base and the J gene lost 8 bases, with 12 bases spanning the gap. CDR3 sequence: CASSLVGGVDSPLHF. CDR3 nucleotide sequence: TGTGCCAGCAGCTTAGTTGGAGGCGTCGATTCACCCCTCCACTTT.

This clonotype occurred a few times. This chain joins TRBV7-2 and TRBJ2-3; D is uncertain. Germline V gives CDR1 SGHTA, CDR2 FQGNSA. The ends were cut back, 5 bases at V and 6 bases at J, with 12 bases in the middle. CDR3 length: 13 residues. The CDR3 reads CASSPPPHDTQYF. CDR3 coding DNA: TGTGCCAGCAGCCCGCCCCCACACGATACGCAGTATTTT.

V is TRBV20-1 and J is TRBJ2-1; maybe TRBD2 (5 bases). The CDR3 sequence is 15 residues long. V was pared by 6 bases and J by 4 bases, with 19 bases between. The germline V gene encodes CDR1 DFQATT and CDR2 SNEGSKA (reference sequence). This chain's CDR3 is CSAPTQRSFYNEQFF. In DNA, the CDR3 is TGCAGTGCCCCGACACAGCGGTCATTTTACAATGAGCAGTTCTTC.

The genes are TRBV23-1 and TRBJ2-1; TRBD2 agrees at 10 bases. TRBV23-1 is an ORF for which the function is uncertain. V lost 0 bases, J lost 9 bases, and 17 bases stayed unmatched. The CDR3 contains 19 residues. The CDR3 spells CASSQSPLRSGGELIEQFF. As DNA, the CDR3 is TGCGCCAGCAGTCAATCCCCCCTCCGGAGCGGGGGGGAGTTGATTGAGCAGTTCTTC.

The chain is built from TRBV5-1 and TRBJ2-4, with unresolved D. The length of the CDR3 is 15 residues. V was pared by 0 bases and J by 2 bases, with 9 bases between. Germline CDR1 and CDR2: SGHRS and YFSETQ. CDR3: CASSLVSIPKNIQYF. CDR3 sequence (DNA): TGCGCCAGCAGCTTGGTTTCGATACCCAAAAACATTCAGTACTTC.

The chain employs TRBV5-4 and TRBJ2-6; no reliable D call. In germline, CDR1 is SGHNT, CDR2 YYREEE (reference sequence). The CDR3 totals 14 residues. V shed 4 bases and J shed 2 bases, with 7 bases lying between them. The CDR3 spells CASSPTPGANVLTF. CDR3 in DNA: TGTGCCAGCAGCCCGACGCCTGGGGCCAACGTCCTGACTTTC.

The chain couples TRBV5-1 to TRBJ2-1; the D is unclear. The V and J ends lost 4 bases and 5 bases respectively, with 16 bases between them. Per germline, CDR1 SGHRS and CDR2 YFSETQ. The CDR3 contains 15 residues. The chain's CDR3 is CASSPKSGRNNEQFF. Here the CDR3 DNA reads TGCGCCAGCAGCCCCAAATCAGGTAGAAACAATGAGCAGTTCTTC.

There are many counts of this clonotype. The genes are TRBV18 and TRBJ2-5; no reliable D call. Trimming took 3 bases from V and 2 from J, leaving 7 bases between them. CDR1 KGHSH and CDR2 LQKENI come from the germline V gene. The CDR3 loop spans 13 amino acids. The chain's CDR3 is CASSPRAQETQYF. CDR3 nucleotides: TGTGCCAGCTCACCTCGCGCTCAAGAGACCCAGTACTTC.

The sample holds a few counts of this clonotype. The V and J genes are TRBV10-3 and TRBJ2-1, with 9 bases fitting TRBD2. The CDR3 consists of 14 residues. The junction had 6 bases not matched to a gene; V was cut back by 5 bases and J by 7 bases. Germline loops: CDR1 ENHRY, CDR2 SYGVKD. The CDR3 loop reads CAISRSGGLNEQFF. The DNA of the CDR3 is TGTGCCATCAGTCGGAGCGGGGGGTTGAATGAGCAGTTCTTC.

This clonotype was found a few times. The J gene is TRBJ1-1, the V gene TRBV2; D is uncertain. The CDR3 sequence is 15 residues long. The V gene lost 2 bases and the J gene lost 0 bases, with 10 bases spanning the gap. Germline assignment: CDR1 SNHLY and CDR2 FYNNEI. DNA of the CDR3: TGTGCCAGCAGTGAAAATATAGGGCTGAACACTGAAGCTTTCTTT. Encoded protein: CASSENIGLNTEAFF. The entire variable domain, with the rest obtained from reference TRBV2 and TRBJ1-1, is as follows: EPEVTQTPSHQVTQMGQEVILRCVPISNHLYFYWYRQILGQKVEFLVSFYNNEISEKSEIFDDQFSVERPDGSNFTLKIRSTKLEDSAMYFCASSENIGLNTEAFFGQGTRLTVV.

The chain has TRBV6-2 or TRBV6-3 and TRBJ2-5, with 12 nucleotides matching TRBD2. V lost 0 bases, J lost 5 bases, and 10 bases stayed unmatched. The CDR3 runs 18 residues. CDR1 is MNHEY, CDR2 SVGEGT, per germline. This CDR3 reads CASSYSLRTSGTPETQYF. The CDR3 DNA reads as TGTGCCAGCAGTTACTCCCTCCGGACTAGCGGGACCCCCGAGACCCAGTACTTC.

In this sample, this clonotype turned up a few times. This chain joins TRBV4-2 and TRBJ2-7; D not certain. Germline lookup yields CDR1 LGHNA and CDR2 YNFKEQ. This CDR3 has 15 residues. Between the trimmed V and J ends, which lost 0 bases and 1 base, there was a span of 10 bases. The CDR3 DNA follows: TGTGCCAGCAGCCAAGACGGCTCCGTATCCTACGAGCAGTACTTC. Protein sequence: CASSQDGSVSYEQYF.

Points on this clonotype: The junction and the germline gene differ at one end; a read error may be behind it. This chain connects TRBV7-7 to TRBJ2-3, with D perhaps matching TRBD2 (5 bases). The germline V gene encodes CDR1 SSHAT and CDR2 FNYEAQ (reference sequence). The CDR3 length is 14 residues. DNA for the CDR3: TGTGCTAGCAGCTTAGGGAGTTCCGCAGATACGCAGTATTTT. Protein product: CASSLGSSADTQYF. The variable domain in full, with the rest retrieved from reference TRBV7-7 and TRBJ2-3, is GAGVSQSPRYKVTKRGQDVTLRCDPISSHATLYWYQQALGQGPEFLTYFNYEAQPDKSGLPSDRFSAERPEGSISTLTIQRTEQRDSAMYRCASSLGSSADTQYFGPGTRLTVL.